This TCR beta chain was identified during a study of blood T cell repertoires in COVID-19. Overall study: From the United States, Italy and Spain came samples of acute and convalescent COVID-19. T cells, B-cell-depleted T cells, or PBMCs supplied cDNA or gDNA.

Methods used by the authors: Quantification of nucleated cells was approximated via reference gene primer amplification. Sequencing was performed with immunoSEQ multiplex PCR; in TCRdb, only in-frame clones are kept and a portion is missing. The D gene and trimming were derived from the DNA, and the V and J assignments and clone size from that table. The sample has roughly 230,000 clones, 65% to 85% seen once. CDR1 is ENHRY, CDR2 SYGVKD, per germline. The CDR3 is 15 residues long. V was clipped by 9 bases and J by 3 bases, with 17 bases between them. Sequencing input: peripheral blood. The chain links TRBV10-3 to TRBJ2-2; D is perhaps TRBD2 (6 bases). This TCR was sampled from a man aged 40-49 years with active or convalescent COVID-19. The DNA for the CDR3 is TGTGCCATAACTGGTGGCGGGAAGGACACCGGGGAGCTGTTTTTT. As protein: CAITGGGKDTGELFF.